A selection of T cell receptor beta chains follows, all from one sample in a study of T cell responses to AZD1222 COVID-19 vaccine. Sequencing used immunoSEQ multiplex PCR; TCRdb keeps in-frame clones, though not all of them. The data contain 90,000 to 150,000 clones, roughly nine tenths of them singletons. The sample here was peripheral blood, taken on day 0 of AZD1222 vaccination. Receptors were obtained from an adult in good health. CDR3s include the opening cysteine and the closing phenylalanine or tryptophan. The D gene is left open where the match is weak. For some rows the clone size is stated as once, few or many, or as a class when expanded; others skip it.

CDR3 DNA: TGTGCCAGCAGCGGACAGGGAACTTATGGCTACACCTTC
CDR3 protein: CASSGQGTYGYTF
D gene: TRBD1
clone size: NA
J gene: TRBJ1-2
V gene: TRBV7-2

CDR3 DNA: TGTGCCAGCAGCTTAACGCCAGGGAGCTATGGCTACACCTTC
CDR3 protein: CASSLTPGSYGYTF
D gene: NA
clone size: NA
J gene: TRBJ1-2
V gene: TRBV7-3

CDR3 DNA: TGTGCCAGCAGTTTAAGCGGGAGGATTGAGCAGTTCTTC
CDR3 protein: CASSLSGRIEQFF
D gene: TRBD2
clone size: NA
J gene: TRBJ2-1
V gene: TRBV28

CDR3 DNA: TGTGCCAGCAGCTCTCCGGGACAGGGGGCCACCGGGGAGCTGTTTTTT
CDR3 protein: CASSSPGQGATGELFF
D gene: TRBD1
clone size: once
J gene: TRBJ2-2
V gene: TRBV7-9

CDR3 DNA: TGTGCCAGCAGCTTAGGGAGAACCGGGACCCAGTACTTC
CDR3 protein: CASSLGRTGTQYF
D gene: NA
clone size: NA
J gene: TRBJ2-5
V gene: TRBV7-2

CDR3 DNA: TGTGCCAGTACCTCAGGACAGTCCAAAAGACGCATGAACACTGAAGCTTTCTTT
CDR3 protein: CASTSGQSKRRMNTEAFF
D gene: NA
clone size: NA
J gene: TRBJ1-1
V gene: TRBV19

CDR3 DNA: TGTGCCAGCAGTGCGGGACAGGGAGCAGATACGCAGTATTTT
CDR3 protein: CASSAGQGADTQYF
D gene: TRBD1
clone size: NA
J gene: TRBJ2-3
V gene: TRBV2

CDR3 DNA: TGTGCCAGCAGCTCTGGACTAGATACGCAGTATTTT
CDR3 protein: CASSSGLDTQYF
D gene: NA
clone size: NA
J gene: TRBJ2-3
V gene: TRBV11-3

CDR3 DNA: TGCGCCAGCAGCTTGGACTCTGTTGATGAGCAGTTCTTC
CDR3 protein: CASSLDSVDEQFF
D gene: NA
clone size: NA
J gene: TRBJ2-1
V gene: TRBV5-1

CDR3 DNA: TGTGCCAGCAGTGTAGTATCAGGGGGCGTGAACGAGCAGTACTTC
CDR3 protein: CASSVVSGGVNEQYF
D gene: TRBD1
clone size: NA
J gene: TRBJ2-7
V gene: TRBV2

CDR3 DNA: TGTGCCAGCAGTTCTAGTCCGGACCCATACAATGAGCAGTTCTTC
CDR3 protein: CASSSSPDPYNEQFF
D gene: NA
clone size: NA
J gene: TRBJ2-1
V gene: TRBV11-2

CDR3 DNA: TGCGCCAGCAGCTTTCCGGGACGAGAGACCCAGTACTTC
CDR3 protein: CASSFPGRETQYF
D gene: NA
clone size: NA
J gene: TRBJ2-5
V gene: TRBV5-1

CDR3 DNA: TGTGCCATCAGCCCCGAGGGTGGGCGGAAAGCTTTCTTT
CDR3 protein: CAISPEGGRKAFF
D gene: NA
clone size: NA
J gene: TRBJ1-1
V gene: TRBV10-3

CDR3 DNA: TGTGCCAGCAGTTCAGGGGACAGTCGATCCTACGAGCAGTACTTC
CDR3 protein: CASSSGDSRSYEQYF
D gene: TRBD1
clone size: NA
J gene: TRBJ2-7
V gene: TRBV28

CDR3 DNA: TGTGCCAGCAGCTTAGGAGGACAGATCTTAGATAGCAATCAGCCCCAGCATTTT
CDR3 protein: CASSLGGQILDSNQPQHF
D gene: NA
clone size: NA
J gene: TRBJ1-5
V gene: TRBV7-9

CDR3 DNA: TGTGCCAGTAGTCTCGAAGGGGGCAATCAGCCCCAGCATTTT
CDR3 protein: CASSLEGGNQPQHF
D gene: NA
clone size: many
J gene: TRBJ1-5
V gene: TRBV19

CDR3 DNA: TGTGCCAGCAGGGGACAGGGAATAACCGGGGAGCTGTTTTTT
CDR3 protein: CASRGQGITGELFF
D gene: TRBD1
clone size: NA
J gene: TRBJ2-2
V gene: TRBV6-5

CDR3 DNA: TGTGCCAGCAGCTTGTGGTCAATCGACAATGAGCAGTTCTTC
CDR3 protein: CASSLWSIDNEQFF
D gene: NA
clone size: NA
J gene: TRBJ2-1
V gene: TRBV5-8

CDR3 DNA: TGCGCCAGCAGCTTGGCACCCGGAGGCTCCTACGAGCAGTACTTC
CDR3 protein: CASSLAPGGSYEQYF
D gene: NA
clone size: NA
J gene: TRBJ2-7
V gene: TRBV5-1

CDR3 DNA: TGTGCCAGCAGCCAAGGGGCAGGGGGTAGTGACGAGCAGTACTTC
CDR3 protein: CASSQGAGGSDEQYF
D gene: TRBD1
clone size: NA
J gene: TRBJ2-7
V gene: TRBV4-2

CDR3 DNA: TGTGCCAGCTCACCACTCGCTAGCGCCTCGGATACGCAGTATTTT
CDR3 protein: CASSPLASASDTQYF
D gene: NA
clone size: NA
J gene: TRBJ2-3
V gene: TRBV18

CDR3 DNA: TGTGCCAGCAGCGACACAGGGGGCGCAAGCAATCAGCCCCAGCATTTT
CDR3 protein: CASSDTGGASNQPQHF
D gene: TRBD1
clone size: NA
J gene: TRBJ1-5
V gene: TRBV28

CDR3 DNA: TGTGCCTGGGGGGGTTATTTTTACGAGCAGTACTTC
CDR3 protein: CAWGGYFYEQYF
D gene: NA
clone size: NA
J gene: TRBJ2-7
V gene: TRBV30

CDR3 DNA: TGTGCCAGCAGTGCGACTAGCCGCGACACCGGGGAGCTGTTTTTT
CDR3 protein: CASSATSRDTGELFF
D gene: TRBD2
clone size: NA
J gene: TRBJ2-2
V gene: TRBV27

CDR3 DNA: TGTGCCATCAGACCGGGACAGGGAGACAATTCACCCCTCCACTTT
CDR3 protein: CAIRPGQGDNSPLHF
D gene: TRBD1
clone size: NA
J gene: TRBJ1-6
V gene: TRBV10-3

CDR3 DNA: TGTGCCAGCAGGGACCAGGGGCGGTACGAGCAGTACTTC
CDR3 protein: CASRDQGRYEQYF
D gene: NA
clone size: NA
J gene: TRBJ2-7
V gene: TRBV6-5

CDR3 DNA: TGTGCCAGCAGTGAAAGTTGGGGCGTAACGGGAGCTTTCTTT
CDR3 protein: CASSESWGVTGAFF
D gene: NA
clone size: NA
J gene: TRBJ1-1
V gene: TRBV25-1

CDR3 DNA: TGTGCCTGGAGTGTCCTCAGGGATCGTTCACCCCTCCACTTT
CDR3 protein: CAWSVLRDRSPLHF
D gene: NA
clone size: NA
J gene: TRBJ1-6
V gene: TRBV30

CDR3 DNA: TGTGCCAGCTCACCAGGCAGGCCCTCCTACAATGAGCAGTTCTTC
CDR3 protein: CASSPGRPSYNEQFF
D gene: NA
clone size: NA
J gene: TRBJ2-1
V gene: TRBV18

CDR3 DNA: TGTGCCAGCAGTGAAGGGACAGGACACTCCTACGAGCAGTACTTC
CDR3 protein: CASSEGTGHSYEQYF
D gene: TRBD1
clone size: NA
J gene: TRBJ2-7
V gene: TRBV6-1

CDR3 DNA: TGTGCCAGCAGATGGGGAGGAACCGGGGAGCTGTTTTTT
CDR3 protein: CASRWGGTGELFF
D gene: NA
clone size: NA
J gene: TRBJ2-2
V gene: TRBV28

CDR3 DNA: TGTGCCAGCAGCCTCGGGACGGTCTATAATTCACCCCTCCACTTT
CDR3 protein: CASSLGTVYNSPLHF
D gene: NA
clone size: NA
J gene: TRBJ1-6
V gene: TRBV9

CDR3 DNA: TGTGCCAGCAGGCCCGACCCAGGGGCCCCCGGGGAGCTGTTTTTT
CDR3 protein: CASRPDPGAPGELFF
D gene: NA
clone size: NA
J gene: TRBJ2-2
V gene: TRBV7-3

CDR3 DNA: TGCGCCAGCAGCCCCTCGGGGGCGCGAGGAAACACCATATATTTT
CDR3 protein: CASSPSGARGNTIYF
D gene: NA
clone size: NA
J gene: TRBJ1-3
V gene: TRBV5-1

CDR3 DNA: TGTGCCAGCAGCTTGGGTCCGACGAGCAACACTGAAGCTTTCTTT
CDR3 protein: CASSLGPTSNTEAFF
D gene: NA
clone size: NA
J gene: TRBJ1-1
V gene: TRBV5-4

CDR3 DNA: TGCGCCAGCAGTGAGTTCGGCGAGGACTACAATGAGCAGTTCTTC
CDR3 protein: CASSEFGEDYNEQFF
D gene: NA
clone size: NA
J gene: TRBJ2-1
V gene: TRBV10-2

CDR3 DNA: TGTGCCAGCTCACCGGACAGGGACGGTGGCTACACCTTC
CDR3 protein: CASSPDRDGGYTF
D gene: TRBD1
clone size: NA
J gene: TRBJ1-2
V gene: TRBV18

CDR3 DNA: TGTGCCTGGAGTGTATGGCGCACAGATACGCAGTATTTT
CDR3 protein: CAWSVWRTDTQYF
D gene: NA
clone size: NA
J gene: TRBJ2-3
V gene: TRBV30

CDR3 DNA: TGTGCCAGCAGGGGGACATTCTCTGGAAACACCATATATTTT
CDR3 protein: CASRGTFSGNTIYF
D gene: NA
clone size: NA
J gene: TRBJ1-3
V gene: TRBV6-5